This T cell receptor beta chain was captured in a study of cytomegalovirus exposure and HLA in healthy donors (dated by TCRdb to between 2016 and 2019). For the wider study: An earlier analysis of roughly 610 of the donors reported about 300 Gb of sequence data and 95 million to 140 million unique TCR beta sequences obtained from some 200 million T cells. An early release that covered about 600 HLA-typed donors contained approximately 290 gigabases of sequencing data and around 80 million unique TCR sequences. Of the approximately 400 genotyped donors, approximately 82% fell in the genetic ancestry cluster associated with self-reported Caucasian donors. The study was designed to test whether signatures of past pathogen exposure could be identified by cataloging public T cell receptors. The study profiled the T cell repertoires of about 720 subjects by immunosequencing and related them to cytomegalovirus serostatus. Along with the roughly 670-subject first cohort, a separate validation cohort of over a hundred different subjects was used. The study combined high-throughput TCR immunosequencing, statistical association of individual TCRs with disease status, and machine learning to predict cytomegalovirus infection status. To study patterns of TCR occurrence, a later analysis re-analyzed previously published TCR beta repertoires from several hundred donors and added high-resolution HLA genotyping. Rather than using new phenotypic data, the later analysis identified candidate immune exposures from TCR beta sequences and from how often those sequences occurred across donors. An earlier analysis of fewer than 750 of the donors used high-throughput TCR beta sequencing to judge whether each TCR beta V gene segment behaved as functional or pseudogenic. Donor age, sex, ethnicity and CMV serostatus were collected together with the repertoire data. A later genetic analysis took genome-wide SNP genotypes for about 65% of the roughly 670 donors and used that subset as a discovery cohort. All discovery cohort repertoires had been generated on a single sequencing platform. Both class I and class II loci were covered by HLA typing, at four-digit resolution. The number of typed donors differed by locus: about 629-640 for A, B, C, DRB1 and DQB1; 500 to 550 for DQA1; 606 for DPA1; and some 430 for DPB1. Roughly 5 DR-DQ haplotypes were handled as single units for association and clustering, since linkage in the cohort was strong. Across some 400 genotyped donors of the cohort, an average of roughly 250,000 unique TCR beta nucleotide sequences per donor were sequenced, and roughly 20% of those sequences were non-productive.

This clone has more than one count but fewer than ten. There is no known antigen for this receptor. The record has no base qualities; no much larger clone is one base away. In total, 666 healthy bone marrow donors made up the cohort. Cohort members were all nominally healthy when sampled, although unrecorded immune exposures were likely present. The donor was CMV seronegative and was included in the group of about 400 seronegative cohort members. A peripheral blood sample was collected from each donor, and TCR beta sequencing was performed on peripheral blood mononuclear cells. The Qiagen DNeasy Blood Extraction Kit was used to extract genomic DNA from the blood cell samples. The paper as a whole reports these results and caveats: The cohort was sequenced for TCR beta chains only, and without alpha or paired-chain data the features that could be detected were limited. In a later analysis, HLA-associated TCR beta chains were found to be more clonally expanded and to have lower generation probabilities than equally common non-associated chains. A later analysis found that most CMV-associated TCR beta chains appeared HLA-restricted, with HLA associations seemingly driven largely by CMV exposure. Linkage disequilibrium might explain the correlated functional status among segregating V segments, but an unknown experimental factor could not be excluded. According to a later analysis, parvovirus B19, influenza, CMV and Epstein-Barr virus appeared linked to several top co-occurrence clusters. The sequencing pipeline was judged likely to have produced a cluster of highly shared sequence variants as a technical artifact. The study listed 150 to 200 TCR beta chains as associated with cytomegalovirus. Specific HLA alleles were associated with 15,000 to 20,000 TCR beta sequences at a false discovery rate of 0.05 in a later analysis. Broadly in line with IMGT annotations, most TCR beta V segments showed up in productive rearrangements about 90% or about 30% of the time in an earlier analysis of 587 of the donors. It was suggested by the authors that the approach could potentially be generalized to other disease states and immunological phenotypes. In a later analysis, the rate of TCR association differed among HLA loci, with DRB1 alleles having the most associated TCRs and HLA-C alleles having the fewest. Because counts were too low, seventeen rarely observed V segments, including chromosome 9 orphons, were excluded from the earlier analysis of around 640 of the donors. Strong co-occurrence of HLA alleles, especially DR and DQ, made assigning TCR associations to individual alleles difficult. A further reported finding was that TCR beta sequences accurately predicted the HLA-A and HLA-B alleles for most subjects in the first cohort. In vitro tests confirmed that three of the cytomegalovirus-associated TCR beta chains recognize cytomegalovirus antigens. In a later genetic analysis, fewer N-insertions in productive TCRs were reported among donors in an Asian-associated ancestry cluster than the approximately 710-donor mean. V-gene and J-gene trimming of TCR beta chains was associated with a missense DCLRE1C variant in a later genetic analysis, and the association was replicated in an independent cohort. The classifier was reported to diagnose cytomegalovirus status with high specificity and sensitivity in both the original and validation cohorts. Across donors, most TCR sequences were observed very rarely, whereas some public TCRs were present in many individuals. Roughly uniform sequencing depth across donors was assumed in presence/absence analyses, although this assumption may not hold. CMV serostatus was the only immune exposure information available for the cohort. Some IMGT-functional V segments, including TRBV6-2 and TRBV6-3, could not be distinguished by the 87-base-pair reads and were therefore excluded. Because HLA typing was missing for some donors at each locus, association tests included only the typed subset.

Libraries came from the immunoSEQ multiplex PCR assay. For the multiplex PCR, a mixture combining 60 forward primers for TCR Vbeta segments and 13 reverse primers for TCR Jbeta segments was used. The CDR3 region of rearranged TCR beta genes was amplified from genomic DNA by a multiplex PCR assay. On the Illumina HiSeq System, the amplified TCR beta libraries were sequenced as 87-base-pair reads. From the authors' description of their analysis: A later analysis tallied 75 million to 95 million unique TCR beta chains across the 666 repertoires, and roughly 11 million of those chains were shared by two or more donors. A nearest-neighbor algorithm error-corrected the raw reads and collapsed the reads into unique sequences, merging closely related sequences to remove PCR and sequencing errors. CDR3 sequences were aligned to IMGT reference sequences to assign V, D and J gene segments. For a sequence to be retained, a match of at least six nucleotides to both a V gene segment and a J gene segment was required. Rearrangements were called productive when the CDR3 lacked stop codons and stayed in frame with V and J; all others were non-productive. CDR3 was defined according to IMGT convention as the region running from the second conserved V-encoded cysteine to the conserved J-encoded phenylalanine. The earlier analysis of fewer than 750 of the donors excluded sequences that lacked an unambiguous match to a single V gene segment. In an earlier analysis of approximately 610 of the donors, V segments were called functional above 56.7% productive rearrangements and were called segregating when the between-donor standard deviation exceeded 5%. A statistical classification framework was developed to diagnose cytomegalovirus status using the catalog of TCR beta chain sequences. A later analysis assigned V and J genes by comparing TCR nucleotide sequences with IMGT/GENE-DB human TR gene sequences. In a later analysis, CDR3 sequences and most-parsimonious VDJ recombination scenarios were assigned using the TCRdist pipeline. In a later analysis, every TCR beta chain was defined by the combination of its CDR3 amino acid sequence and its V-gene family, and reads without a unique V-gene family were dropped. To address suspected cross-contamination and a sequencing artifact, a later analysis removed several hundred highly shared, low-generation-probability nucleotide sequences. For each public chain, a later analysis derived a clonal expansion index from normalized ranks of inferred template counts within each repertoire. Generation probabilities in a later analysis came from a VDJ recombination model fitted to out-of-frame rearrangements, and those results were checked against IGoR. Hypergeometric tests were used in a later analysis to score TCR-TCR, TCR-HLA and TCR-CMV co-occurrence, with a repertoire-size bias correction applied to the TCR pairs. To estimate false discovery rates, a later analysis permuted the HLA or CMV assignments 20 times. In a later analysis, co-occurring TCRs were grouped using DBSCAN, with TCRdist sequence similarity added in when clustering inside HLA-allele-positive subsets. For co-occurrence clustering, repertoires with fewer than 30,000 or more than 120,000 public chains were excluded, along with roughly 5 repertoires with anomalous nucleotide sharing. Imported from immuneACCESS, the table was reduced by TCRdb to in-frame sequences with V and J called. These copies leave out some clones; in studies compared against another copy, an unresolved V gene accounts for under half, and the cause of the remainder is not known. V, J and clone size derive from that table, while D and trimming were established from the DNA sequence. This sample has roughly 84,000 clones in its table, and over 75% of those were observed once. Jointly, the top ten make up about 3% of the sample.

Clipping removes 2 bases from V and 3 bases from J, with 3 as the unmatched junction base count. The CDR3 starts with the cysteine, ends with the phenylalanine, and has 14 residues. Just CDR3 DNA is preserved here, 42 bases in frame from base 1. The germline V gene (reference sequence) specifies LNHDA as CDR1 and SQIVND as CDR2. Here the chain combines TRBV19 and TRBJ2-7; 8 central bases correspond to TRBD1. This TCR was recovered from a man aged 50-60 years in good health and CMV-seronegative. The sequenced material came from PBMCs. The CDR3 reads CASSITGGSYEQYF. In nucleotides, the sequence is TGTGCCAGTAGTATAACAGGGGGTAGCTACGAGCAGTACTTC.